These 17 T cell receptor beta chains were all obtained from the same sample, sequenced in a study of T-cell reconstitution after alpha-beta-depleted transplantation in children. Unique molecular identifiers were incorporated during preparation of the TCRbeta library. A single record per CDR3 protein comes from TCRdb applying MiXCR to the PCR reads. Of about 70,000 distinct CDR3 sequences listed, roughly a tenth are singletons. Sequencing was performed on PBMCs, taken before TCRalphabeta/CD19-depleted stem cell transplant. These receptor sequences come from a boy between 10 and 17 years old with acute myeloid leukemia, due to receive a stem cell transplant.

This clonotype was picked up many times. The chain employs TRBV12-3 or TRBV12-4 and TRBJ1-1; D may be TRBD1 (6 bases). V was clipped by 5 bases and J by 4 bases, with 23 bases between them. This CDR3 region has 17 residues. CDR3 protein: CASSPGTHFHKGTEAFF. The CDR3 DNA reads TGTGCCAGCAGTCCCGGGACACATTTTCACAAGGGCACTGAAGCTTTCTTT.

This clonotype was observed at least ten times. The CDR3: CSASPALYEQYF. CDR3 in DNA: TGCAGTGCTAGCCCGGCCCTATACGAGCAGTACTTC. V and J are TRBV20-1 and TRBJ2-7; D not certain. The germline V gene has CDR1 DFQATT and CDR2 SNEGSKA (reference sequence). The germline V and J ends were trimmed by 3 bases and 4 bases, with 10 bases remaining between them. The CDR3 is 12 amino acids.

The sample holds many counts of this clonotype. This chain joins TRBV7-3 and TRBJ2-1; D gene unclear. There are 13 residues in the CDR3. Germline V gene data show CDR1 as SGHTA and CDR2 as FQGTGA. V was trimmed by 2 bases and J by 5 bases, leaving 7 bases between them. CDR3: CASSLPDDNEQFF. The CDR3 DNA follows: TGTGCCAGCAGCTTACCGGACGACAATGAGCAGTTCTTC. The complete variable domain, with remaining parts taken from reference TRBV7-3 and TRBJ2-1, reads GAGVSQTPSNKVTEKGKYVELRCDPISGHTALYWYRQSLGQGPEFLIYFQGTGAADDSGLPNDRFFAVRPEGSVSTLKIQRTERGDSAVYLCASSLPDDNEQFFGPGTRLTVL.

This rearrangement joins TRBV6-5 to TRBJ2-1; 13 nucleotides line up with TRBD2. The J segment lost 0 bases and the V segment lost 0 bases, leaving 5 bases of the junction unmatched. The CDR3 totals 19 residues. Germline values: CDR1 MNHEY, CDR2 SVGAGI. CDR3 protein: CASSYSGLAGPFSYNEQFF. The DNA of the CDR3 is TGTGCCAGCAGTTACTCGGGACTAGCGGGACCCTTCTCCTACAATGAGCAGTTCTTC.

This clonotype was counted ten times or more. The chain carries TRBV28 and TRBJ2-5; perhaps D is TRBD1 or TRBD2 (5 bases each). Trimming left V 5 bases short and J 4 bases short, with 17 bases between. From germline, CDR1 is MDHEN and CDR2 SYDVKM. The CDR3 contains 15 residues. The CDR3 spells CASSAPGPRVETQYF. The CDR3 nucleotides read TGTGCCAGCAGTGCTCCGGGACCCAGGGTAGAGACCCAGTACTTC.

This clonotype was seen ten or more times. The rearrangement links TRBV20-1 to TRBJ2-1, with D perhaps TRBD2 (6 bases). Trimming left V 0 bases short and J 5 bases short, with 14 bases between. The V gene's germline CDR1 is DFQATT and CDR2 SNEGSKA (reference sequence). This CDR3 spans 15 amino acids. CDR3 sequence (DNA): TGCAGTGCTAGAGATCCCGGGACTGGGAACAATGAGCAGTTCTTC. This sequence encodes CSARDPGTGNNEQFF.

This clonotype was detected many times. The chain couples TRBV7-9 to TRBJ2-5; possible D gene TRBD1, 6 bases. Germline V lookup: CDR1 SEHNR, CDR2 FQNEAQ (reference sequence). V lost 5 bases to trimming and J lost 5 bases, with 12 bases between them. CDR3 length: 13 amino acids. This CDR3 is CASSHRVGETQYF. The CDR3 DNA follows: TGTGCCAGCAGCCACAGGGTTGGCGAGACCCAGTACTTC. Combining the CDR3 with reference TRBV7-9 and TRBJ2-5 gives the whole variable domain DTGVSQNPRHKITKRGQNVTFRCDPISEHNRLYWYRQTLGQGPEFLTYFQNEAQLEKSRLLSDRFSAERPKGSFSTLEIQRTEQGDSAMYLCASSHRVGETQYFGPGTRLLVL.

The sample holds many counts of this clonotype. The J gene is TRBJ2-1, the V gene TRBV5-1, with TRBD2 as a possible D gene (5 bases). The CDR3 is 17 residues long. Trimming shortened V by 0 bases and J by 1 base, and 14 bases separated the two germline ends. Germline CDR1 SGHRS, CDR2 YFSETQ. The CDR3 DNA follows: TGCGCCAGCAGCTTGGGACTGGCGGGCGGGTCCTACAATGAGCAGTTCTTC. This gives the protein CASSLGLAGGSYNEQFF.

This clonotype was detected ten times or more. The V and J genes are TRBV5-1 and TRBJ1-5, with 10 bases fitting TRBD1. Germline CDR1 reads SGHRS; CDR2 reads YFSETQ. The CDR3 spans 14 residues. With V trimmed by 6 bases and J by 5 bases, 5 bases remained unmatched. The DNA of the CDR3 is TGCGCCAGCAAATCCGGGACAGGGGATCAGCCCCAGCATTTT. Its translation is CASKSGTGDQPQHF. Based on the CDR3 plus reference TRBV5-1 and TRBJ1-5, the full variable domain is KAGVTQTPRYLIKTRGQQVTLSCSPISGHRSVSWYQQTPGQGLQFLFEYFSETQRNKGNFPGRFSGRQFSNSRSEMNVSTLELGDSALYLCASKSGTGDQPQHFGDGTRLSIL.

This clonotype was seen at least ten times. CDR3 residues: CASMGPYEQYF. In nucleotides, the CDR3 is TGCGCCAGCATGGGTCCCTACGAGCAGTACTTC. V is TRBV5-1 and J is TRBJ2-7; D ambiguous. V was pared by 6 bases and J by 2 bases, with 6 bases between. The germline V gene has CDR1 SGHRS and CDR2 YFSETQ. This CDR3 is built from 11 residues.

In this sample, this clonotype turned up many times. The rearrangement links TRBV20-1 to TRBJ2-5, with D perhaps TRBD1 or TRBD2 (5 bases each). V was pared by 3 bases and J by 5 bases, with 10 bases between. The CDR3 extends over 12 amino acids. Germline loops: CDR1 DFQATT, CDR2 SNEGSKA (reference sequence). The CDR3 region is CSASSGPETQYF. The DNA of the CDR3 is TGCAGTGCTAGCTCGGGGCCCGAGACCCAGTACTTC.

This clonotype was observed at least ten times. The rearrangement joins TRBV6-5 to TRBJ2-7; 13 nucleotides line up with TRBD2. Germline CDR1 MNHEY, CDR2 SVGAGI. The CDR3 is made up of 16 amino acids. The junction had 3 bases not matched to a gene; V was cut back by 0 bases and J by 4 bases. The CDR3 nucleotides are TGTGCCAGCAGTTACTCTGGGACTAGCGGGGTTTACGAGCAGTACGTC. It translates to CASSYSGTSGVYEQYV.

For this clonotype: Just one base apart from a much larger clone, this may be a read error. This chain uses TRBV6-1 with TRBJ1-6, with TRBD1 identical over 8 bases. V lost 6 bases, J lost 8 bases, and 9 bases stayed unmatched. Germline V gene lookup returns CDR1 MNHNS and CDR2 SASEGT. The CDR3 runs to 15 residues. The DNA of the CDR3 is TGTGCCAGCAGGGCCAGGGGGCTCAGCGATTCACCCCTCCACTTT. It encodes CASRARGLSDSPLHF.

This clonotype was recorded at least ten times. The V call is TRBV7-6, the J call TRBJ2-1; 13 positions match TRBD2. CDR3 length equals 15 residues. Trimming at V came to 2 bases and at J to 6 bases, leaving 1 base not matched to a gene. Germline CDR1 SGHVS, CDR2 FNYEAQ. The CDR3 region has the DNA TGTGCCAGCAGCTTAAGACTAGCGGGAGGCAATGAGCAGTTCTTC. Amino acid sequence: CASSLRLAGGNEQFF.

This clonotype has a count of ten or more. V and J are TRBV11-2 and TRBJ1-1; no firm D call. V was trimmed by 5 bases and J by 5 bases, leaving 12 bases between them. This CDR3 is 13 amino acids long. Germline assignment: CDR1 SGHAT and CDR2 FQNNGV. CDR3 coding DNA: TGTGCCAGCAGCCAAACCCGGGAGACTGAAGCTTTCTTT. Translated: CASSQTRETEAFF.

This clonotype was found once. This may stem from a read error, because a much larger clone lies one nucleotide away. This sequence joins TRBV27 and TRBJ2-2; possible D gene TRBD1, 6 bases. Germline V gene lookup returns CDR1 MNHEY and CDR2 SMNVEV (reference sequence). The CDR3 has 16 residues. The V gene lost 6 bases and the J gene lost 4 bases, with 18 bases spanning the gap. CDR3 bases: TGTGCCAGCAGCTACCAGGGGTCGAGGATCACCGGGGAGCTGTTTTTT. Translated: CASSYQGSRITGELFF.

This clonotype was found many times. The V gene is TRBV5-1, the J gene TRBJ1-1; the D is unclear. This CDR3 region has 15 residues. V lost 3 bases, J lost 1 base, and 13 bases lay in between. The V gene's germline CDR1 is SGHRS and CDR2 YFSETQ. CDR3 in amino acids: CASSSRGRKNTEAFF. The CDR3, as DNA: TGCGCCAGCAGCTCCCGAGGGCGTAAGAACACTGAAGCTTTCTTT.